The entry below describes one TCR beta chain. This clonotype was seen more than once but under ten times. The antigen it binds to is not known. The input lacks base qualities; no much larger clone sits a single base away. The instrument given in TCRdb is Illumina HiSeq 1500. TCRdb itself trimmed the public reads at Q25 with fastp, ran MiXCR and retained productive beta chains. Rows matching on CDR3 protein sequence are summarized as one entry with the most common DNA and genes. In all, the sample holds nearly 700,000 distinct CDR3 sequences, and around 30% of those were seen once. The biggest ten clones account for 18% of the sample. Taken from cysteine to phenylalanine, the CDR3 has 16 residues. The read is trimmed to its CDR3 DNA, 48 bases read in frame from base 1. V lost 6 bases and J lost 0 bases, and the count of bases not matched to a germline gene is 7. The germline V gene provides CDR1 MNHEY and CDR2 SVGEGT.

The data were obtained in a study of T cell repertoires in cytomegalovirus infection (dated by TCRdb to about 2019). Regarding the research as a whole: Alongside well-studied HLA-B-restricted epitopes, the peptide stimulations were aimed at recently identified HLA-C-restricted CMV epitopes, whose presentation resists viral immunomodulation. Donor HLA type was relevant to the analysis, because carriage of CMV infection together with the matching HLA type was indicated by public TCR beta signatures. Paper-wide results and their limitations: The ex vivo response was dominated by HLA-C-restricted CMV-specific TCR beta clonotypes, which also provided the single most frequent clonotype in two of eight donors. Cumulative frequency of public TCR beta family members discriminated carriers of CMV infection plus the relevant HLA type in this cohort and an independent 352-donor cohort.

The meaning of the sample's treatment or condition label: in vitro stimulation with specific CMV peptide epitopes to enrich CMV-specific T cells. The chain uses TRBV6-2 or TRBV6-3 and TRBJ2-2, and 7 junctional nucleotides match TRBD2. The receptor's source is a human donor in good health (CMV status not recorded). Some clones in this sample may be carry-over from other donors' samples. The material was cultured PBMCs, obtained from culture after CMV antigen stimulation. The DNA is as follows: TGTGCCAGCAGCCCCGCCCTAGCGGCGAACACCGGGGAGCTGTTTTTT. Its protein reads: CASSPALAANTGELFF.